This T cell receptor beta chain was obtained from a study of cytomegalovirus exposure and HLA in healthy donors. Study summary: The roughly 120 validation repertoires used the same platform as the approximately 700 first-cohort repertoires, a later analysis reported. Study-level results: Subsequent analysis revealed that first-cohort TCR clusters tended to co-occur in the roughly 120 validation repertoires. There were over 150 TCR beta chains listed as cytomegalovirus-associated.

Assay used: immunoSEQ multiplex PCR; TCRdb lists only in-frame clones, some missing. The sample lists about 160,000 clones, less than 90% seen once, with around 5% in the top ten. On this clone: Its antigen is unknown.

This CDR3 has 15 residues. V gave up 5 bases and J gave up 3 bases; unmatched junction bases: 8. Germline V CDR1 and CDR2: MRHNA, SNTAGT. The receptor was isolated from a woman younger than 45 in good health and CMV-seronegative. The chain couples TRBV6-4 to TRBJ2-3, with 7 bases fitting TRBD1. The source material was PBMCs. The CDR3: CASSYGDSETDTQYF. The CDR3 DNA is TGTGCCAGCAGTTATGGGGACAGTGAGACAGATACGCAGTATTTT.